Listed here is a single T cell receptor (beta chain). Its antigen is still unknown. This record comes from a study of cytomegalovirus exposure and HLA in healthy donors. PCR amplification relied on 60 Vbeta primers (plus 13 Jbeta primers). The table came from immunoSEQ multiplex PCR; TCRdb's copy has only in-frame clones and leaves some out. The table has more than 140,000 clones, over 70% seen once. The germline gives CDR1 SNHLY, CDR2 FYNNEI. V lost 5 bases to trimming and J lost 0 bases; unmatched junction nucleotides: 6. The CDR3 has 15 amino acids. Study-level results: In an earlier analysis, about 87% or about 30%: the productive usage of most TCR beta V segments. In presence/absence analyses, roughly uniform sequencing depth across donors was assumed. The authors enumerated under 200 TCR beta chains as linked to cytomegalovirus.

This chain joins TRBV2 and TRBJ2-7, with TRBD2 identical over 8 bases. The TCR sequence derives from a man under 40 in good health and CMV-seropositive. The specimen sequenced was PBMCs. The CDR3 coding sequence is TGTGCCAGCAGTCCACAGAGCGGGAGCTCCTACGAGCAGTACTTC. Translation gives CASSPQSGSSYEQYF.